This T cell receptor (beta chain) originates from a study of blood T cell repertoires in COVID-19. The overall study: Researchers got acute and convalescent COVID-19 samples from the United States, Italy and Spain. In each case, the material was cDNA or gDNA derived from T cells, B-cell-depleted T cells, or PBMCs.

Per the original methods: Amplification of reference gene primers was used by the study to estimate nucleated cell counts. Clones were read by immunoSEQ multiplex PCR, and TCRdb kept only the in-frame ones, dropping some. V and J calls and clone size are given by that table; D and trimming were obtained from the DNA. The table lists tens of thousands of clones, about nine tenths of them singletons. The germline V gene encodes CDR1 SGHVS and CDR2 FQNEAQ. V shed 0 bases and J shed 0 bases, with 9 bases lying between them. The CDR3 is made up of 16 amino acids. This receptor was identified in a man aged 45-65 years with active or convalescent COVID-19. The sequencing sample was made of peripheral blood. The chain has TRBV7-8 and TRBJ1-5; D unresolved. The CDR3 here is CASSLALAVSNQPQHF. The CDR3 region has the DNA TGTGCCAGCAGCTTAGCGCTGGCAGTTAGCAATCAGCCCCAGCATTTT.